What follows describes a single T cell receptor (beta chain). In the authors' methods: Reference gene primer amplification in the assay estimated nucleated cell counts. The assay was immunoSEQ multiplex PCR, and TCRdb's table has in-frame clones only and misses some. The V and J calls and clone size are taken from that table; D and trimming were inferred from the DNA. This table has around 61,000 clones, 80% to 85% appearing once. This specimen comes from a study of blood T cell repertoires in COVID-19. After removal of 0 bases from V and 3 bases from J, the junction contained 4 bases not matched to a gene. This CDR3 comprises 16 residues. Germline CDR1 reads MGHRA; CDR2 reads YSYEKL.

The sequence was obtained from a man older than 75 with acute or convalescent COVID-19. This chain connects TRBV4-1 to TRBJ2-3; 9 bases fit TRBD2. The specimen sequenced was peripheral blood. The CDR3 coding sequence is TGCGCCAGCAGCCAAGATGCTAGCGGGACTACAGATACGCAGTATTTT. Amino acid sequence: CASSQDASGTTDTQYF.